This T cell receptor (beta chain) was identified in a study of T-cell reconstitution after alpha-beta-depleted transplantation in children. Broader study findings: In patients about two months after transplant, alpha-beta T cells reportedly arose from several hundred expanded graft clones.

The TCRbeta library was prepared with unique molecular identifiers. TCRdb reprocessed the PCR reads via MiXCR and lists one record per CDR3 protein. The sample carries about 170,000 distinct CDR3 sequences, 11% recorded once. Between the trimmed V and J ends, which lost 0 bases and 4 bases, there was a span of 0 bases. Germline loops: CDR1 SEHNR, CDR2 FQNEAQ (reference sequence). This CDR3 spans 12 amino acids. In this sample, this clonotype turned up many times. Its specificity is unknown. Material: PBMCs, obtained before TCRalphabeta/CD19-depleted stem cell transplant. The genes are TRBV7-9 and TRBJ2-2, with D unclear. This clonotype was sampled from a boy between 2 and 10 years old with acute myeloid leukemia, due to receive a stem cell transplant. The DNA for the CDR3 is TGTGCCAGCAGCTTAGCCACCGGGGAGCTGTTTTTT. Its translation: CASSLATGELFF. The full variable domain, with the rest looked up from reference TRBV7-9 and TRBJ2-2, is DTGVSQNPRHKITKRGQNVTFRCDPISEHNRLYWYRQTLGQGPEFLTYFQNEAQLEKSRLLSDRFSAERPKGSFSTLEIQRTEQGDSAMYLCASSLATGELFFGEGSRLTVL.